Each of the 3 T cell receptor beta chains below was sequenced from the same sample in a study of blood T cells in healthy people across ages. A second roughly 6 to 11 cycle PCR used barcoded and J-beta primers. One entry per CDR3 protein results from TCRdb running MiXCR on the 5' RACE reads. Among 550,000 to 650,000 distinct CDR3 sequences listed, about 27% were seen once. A further study also used this sample, focusing on T cells of mothers and their children.

The sequenced sample consisted of blood. The receptors originated from a boy between 2 and 10 years old in good health.

The chain is built from TRBV7-9 and TRBJ2-1; 10 bases are shared with TRBD2. The CDR3 is 16 amino acids. Per the germline V gene, CDR1 is SEHNR and CDR2 is FQNEAQ (reference sequence). The ends lost 5 bases at V and 0 bases at J; junction bases unmatched: 4. Written as DNA, the CDR3 is TGTGCCAGCAGCCAACCTAGCGGGAGCTCCTACAATGAGCAGTTCTTC. Translated, it gives CASSQPSGSSYNEQFF.

The chain has TRBV20-1 and TRBJ2-1; maybe TRBD2 (6 bases). The CDR3 spans 15 residues. Germline V gene sequence: CDR1 DFQATT, CDR2 SNEGSKA (reference sequence). V lost 1 base and J lost 5, with 15 bases in between. The CDR3 protein is CSARVSREWNNEQFF. The CDR3 nucleotides are TGCAGTGCTAGAGTTAGCCGGGAGTGGAACAATGAGCAGTTCTTC.

The chain links TRBV5-1 to TRBJ1-4; 9 bases map to TRBD1. The CDR3 is 13 residues long. The junction had 3 bases not matched to a gene; V was cut back by 7 bases and J by 5 bases. Germline assignment: CDR1 SGHRS and CDR2 YFSETQ. The CDR3 sequence is CASRTGENEKLFF. The DNA for the CDR3 is TGCGCCAGCCGGACAGGGGAAAATGAAAAACTGTTTTTT. Drawing the rest from reference TRBV5-1 and TRBJ1-4, the complete variable domain is KAGVTQTPRYLIKTRGQQVTLSCSPISGHRSVSWYQQTPGQGLQFLFEYFSETQRNKGNFPGRFSGRQFSNSRSEMNVSTLELGDSALYLCASRTGENEKLFFGSGTQLSVL.